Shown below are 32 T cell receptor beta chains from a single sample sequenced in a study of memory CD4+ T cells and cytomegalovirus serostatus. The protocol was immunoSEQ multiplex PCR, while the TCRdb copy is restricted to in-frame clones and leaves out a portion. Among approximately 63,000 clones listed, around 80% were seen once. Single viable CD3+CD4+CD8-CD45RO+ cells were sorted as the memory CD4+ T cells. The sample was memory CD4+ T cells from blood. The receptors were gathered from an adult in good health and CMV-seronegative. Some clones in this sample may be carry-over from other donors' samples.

The CDR3 loop reads CASSLQTGGRRGYTF. CDR3 in DNA: TGTGCCAGCAGCCTCCAGACGGGGGGGCGTCGGGGCTACACCTTC. The chain employs TRBV14 and TRBJ1-2, with D possibly TRBD1 on 6 matching bases. The CDR3 totals 15 residues. Germline values: CDR1 SGHDN, CDR2 FVKESK. Between the trimmed V and J ends, which lost 4 bases and 8 bases, there was a span of 20 bases.

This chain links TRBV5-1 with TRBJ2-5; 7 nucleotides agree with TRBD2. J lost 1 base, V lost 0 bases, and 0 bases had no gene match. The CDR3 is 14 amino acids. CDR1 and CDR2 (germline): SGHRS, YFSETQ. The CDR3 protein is CASSLAGGQETQYF. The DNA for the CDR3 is TGCGCCAGCAGCTTGGCGGGGGGCCAAGAGACCCAGTACTTC. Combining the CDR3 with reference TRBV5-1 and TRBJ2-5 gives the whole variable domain KAGVTQTPRYLIKTRGQQVTLSCSPISGHRSVSWYQQTPGQGLQFLFEYFSETQRNKGNFPGRFSGRQFSNSRSEMNVSTLELGDSALYLCASSLAGGQETQYFGPGTRLLVL.

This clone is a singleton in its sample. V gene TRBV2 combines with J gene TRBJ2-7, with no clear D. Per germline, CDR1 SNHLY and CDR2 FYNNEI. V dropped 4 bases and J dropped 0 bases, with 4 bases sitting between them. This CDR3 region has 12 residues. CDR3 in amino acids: CASSASSYEQYF. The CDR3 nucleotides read TGTGCCAGCAGTGCGAGCTCCTACGAGCAGTACTTC.

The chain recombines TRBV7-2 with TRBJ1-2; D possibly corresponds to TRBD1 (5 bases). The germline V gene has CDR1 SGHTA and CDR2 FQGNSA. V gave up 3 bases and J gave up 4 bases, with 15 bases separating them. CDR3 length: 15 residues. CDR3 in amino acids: CASSLESAGGYGYTF. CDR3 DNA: TGTGCCAGCAGCTTGGAGTCCGCCGGGGGCTATGGCTACACCTTC.

The CDR3 nucleotides are TGCGCCAGCAGCCAAGAGGGACAGGCGATTGAAAAACTGTTTTTT. Its protein product is CASSQEGQAIEKLFF. The genes are TRBV4-1 and TRBJ1-4, with TRBD1 identical over 8 bases. Trimming at V came to 0 bases and at J to 7 bases, leaving 4 bases not matched to a gene. This CDR3 has 15 amino acids. The germline gives CDR1 MGHRA, CDR2 YSYEKL.

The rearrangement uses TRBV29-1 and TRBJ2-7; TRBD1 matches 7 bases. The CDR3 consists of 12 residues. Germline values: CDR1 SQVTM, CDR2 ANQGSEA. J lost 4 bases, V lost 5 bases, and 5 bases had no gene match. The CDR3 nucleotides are TGCAGCGTTTTGGACAGGAGTTACGAGCAGTACTTC. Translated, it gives CSVLDRSYEQYF.

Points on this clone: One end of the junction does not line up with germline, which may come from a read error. CDR3 amino acids: CASSNSLNIEAFF. The CDR3, as DNA: TGTGCCAGCAGCAACAGTTTGAACATTGAAGCTTTCTTT. The V and J genes are TRBV2 and TRBJ1-1; D uncertain. The CDR3 length is 13 residues. Germline CDR1 and CDR2: SNHLY and FYNNEI.

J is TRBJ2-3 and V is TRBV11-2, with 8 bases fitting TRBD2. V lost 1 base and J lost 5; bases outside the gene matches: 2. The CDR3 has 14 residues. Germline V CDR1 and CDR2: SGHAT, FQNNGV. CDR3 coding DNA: TGTGCCAGCAGCTTAGGAACTAGCGGAGATACGCAGTATTTT. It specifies CASSLGTSGDTQYF.

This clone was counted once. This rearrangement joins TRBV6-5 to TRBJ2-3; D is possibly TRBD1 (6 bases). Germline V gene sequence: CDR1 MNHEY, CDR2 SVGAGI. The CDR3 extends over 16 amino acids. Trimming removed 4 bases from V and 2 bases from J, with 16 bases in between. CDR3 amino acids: CASSFTTGPNTDTQYF. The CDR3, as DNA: TGTGCCAGCAGTTTTACCACAGGGCCAAACACAGATACGCAGTATTTT.

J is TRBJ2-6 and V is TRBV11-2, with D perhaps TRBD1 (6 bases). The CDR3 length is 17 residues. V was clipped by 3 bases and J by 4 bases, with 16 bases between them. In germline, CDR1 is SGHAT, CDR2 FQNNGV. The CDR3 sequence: CASSFTGIHLGANVLTF. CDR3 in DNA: TGTGCCAGCAGCTTCACAGGGATCCATCTGGGGGCCAACGTCCTGACTTTC.

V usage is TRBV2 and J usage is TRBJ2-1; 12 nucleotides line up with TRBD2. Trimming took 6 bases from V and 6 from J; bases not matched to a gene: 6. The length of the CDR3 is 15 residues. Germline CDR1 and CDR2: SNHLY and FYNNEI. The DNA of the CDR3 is TGTGCCAGCAGCGGGTCTAGCGGGAGGGGCAATGAGCAGTTCTTC. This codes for CASSGSSGRGNEQFF.

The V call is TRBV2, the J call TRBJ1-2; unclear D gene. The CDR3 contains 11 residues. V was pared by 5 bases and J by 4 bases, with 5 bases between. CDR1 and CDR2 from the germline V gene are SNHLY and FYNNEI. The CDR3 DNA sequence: TGTGCCAGCAGTCCCCTCTATGGCTACACCTTC. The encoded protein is CASSPLYGYTF.

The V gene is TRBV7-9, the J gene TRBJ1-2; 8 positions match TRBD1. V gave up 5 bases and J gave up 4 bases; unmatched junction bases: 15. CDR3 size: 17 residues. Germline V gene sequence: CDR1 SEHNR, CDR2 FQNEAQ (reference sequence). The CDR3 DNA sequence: TGTGCCAGCAGCAAGAACCTCCCGGGACAGGATACCTATGGCTACACCTTC. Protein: CASSKNLPGQDTYGYTF.

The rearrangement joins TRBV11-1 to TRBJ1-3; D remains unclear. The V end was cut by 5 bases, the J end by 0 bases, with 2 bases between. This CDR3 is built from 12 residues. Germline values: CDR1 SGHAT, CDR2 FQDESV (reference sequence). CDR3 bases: TGTGCCAGCAGCATCTCTGGAAACACCATATATTTT. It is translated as CASSISGNTIYF.

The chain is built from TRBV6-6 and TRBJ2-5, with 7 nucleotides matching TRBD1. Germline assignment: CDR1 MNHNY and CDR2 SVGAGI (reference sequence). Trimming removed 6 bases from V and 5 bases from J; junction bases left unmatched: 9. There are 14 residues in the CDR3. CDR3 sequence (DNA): TGTGCCAGCAGACGTACTAGGGGGCTGGAGACCCAGTACTTC. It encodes CASRRTRGLETQYF.

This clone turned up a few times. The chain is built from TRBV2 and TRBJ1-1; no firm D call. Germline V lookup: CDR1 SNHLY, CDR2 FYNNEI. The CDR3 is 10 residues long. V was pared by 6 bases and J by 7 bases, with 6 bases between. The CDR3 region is CASRLHEAFF. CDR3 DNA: TGTGCCAGCAGGTTACATGAAGCTTTCTTT.

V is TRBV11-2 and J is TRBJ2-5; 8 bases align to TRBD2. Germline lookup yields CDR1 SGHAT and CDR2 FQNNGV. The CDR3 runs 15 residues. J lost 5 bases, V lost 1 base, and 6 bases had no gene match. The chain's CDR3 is CASSLAGGPWETQYF. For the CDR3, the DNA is TGTGCCAGCAGCTTAGCGGGGGGGCCTTGGGAGACCCAGTACTTC.

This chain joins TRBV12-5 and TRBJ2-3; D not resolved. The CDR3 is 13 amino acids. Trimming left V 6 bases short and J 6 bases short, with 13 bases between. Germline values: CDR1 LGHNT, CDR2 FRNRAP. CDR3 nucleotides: TGTGCTAGTGGCCTTACTTCGATTGATACGCAGTATTTT. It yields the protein CASGLTSIDTQYF.

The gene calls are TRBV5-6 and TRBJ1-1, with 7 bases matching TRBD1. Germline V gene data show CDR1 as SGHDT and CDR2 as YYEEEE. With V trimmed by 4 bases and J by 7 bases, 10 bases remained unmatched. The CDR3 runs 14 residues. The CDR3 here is CASSPSGRGNEAFF. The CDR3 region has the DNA TGTGCCAGCAGCCCGTCGGGCAGGGGGAATGAAGCTTTCTTT.

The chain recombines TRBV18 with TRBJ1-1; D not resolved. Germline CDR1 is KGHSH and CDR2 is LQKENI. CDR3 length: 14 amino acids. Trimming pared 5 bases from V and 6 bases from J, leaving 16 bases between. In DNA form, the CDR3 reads TGTGCCAGCTCATTTCCCACGTCTGGGCCTGAAGCTTTCTTT. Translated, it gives CASSFPTSGPEAFF.

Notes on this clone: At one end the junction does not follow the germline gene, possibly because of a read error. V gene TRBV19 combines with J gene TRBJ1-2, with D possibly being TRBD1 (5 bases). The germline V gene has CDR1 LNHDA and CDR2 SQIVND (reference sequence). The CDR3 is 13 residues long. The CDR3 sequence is CASSVDSIGGYTF. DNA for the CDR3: TGTGCCAGTAGTGTAGACAGTATCGGTGGCTACACCTTC.

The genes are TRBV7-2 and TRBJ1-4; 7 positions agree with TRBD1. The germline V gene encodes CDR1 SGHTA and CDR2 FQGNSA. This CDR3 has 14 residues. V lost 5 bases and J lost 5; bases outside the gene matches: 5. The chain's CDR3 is CASSLQGSNEKLFF. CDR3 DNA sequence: TGTGCCAGCAGCCTACAGGGGTCCAATGAAAAACTGTTTTTT.

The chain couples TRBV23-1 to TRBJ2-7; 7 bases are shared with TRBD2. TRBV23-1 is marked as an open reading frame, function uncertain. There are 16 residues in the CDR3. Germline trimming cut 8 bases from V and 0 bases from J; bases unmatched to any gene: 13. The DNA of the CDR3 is TGCGCCAGCGGCTTCTTGGGCGGGGGAGCCTCCTACGAGCAGTACTTC. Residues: CASGFLGGGASYEQYF.

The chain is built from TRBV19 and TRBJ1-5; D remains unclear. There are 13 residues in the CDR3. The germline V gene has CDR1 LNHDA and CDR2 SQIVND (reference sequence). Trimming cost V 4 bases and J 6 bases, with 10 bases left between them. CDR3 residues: CASSTSTTQPQHF. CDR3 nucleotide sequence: TGTGCCAGTAGTACTTCAACCACTCAGCCCCAGCATTTT.

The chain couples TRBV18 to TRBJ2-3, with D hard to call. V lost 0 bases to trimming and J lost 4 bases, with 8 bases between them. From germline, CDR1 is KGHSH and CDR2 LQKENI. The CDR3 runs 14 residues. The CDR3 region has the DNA TGTGCCAGCTCACCACCGACCCTAGCAGATACGCAGTATTTT. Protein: CASSPPTLADTQYF. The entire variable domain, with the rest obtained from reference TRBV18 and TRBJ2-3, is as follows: NAGVMQNPRHLVRRRGQEARLRCSPMKGHSHVYWYRQLPEEGLKFMVYLQKENIIDESGMPKERFSAEFPKEGPSILRIQQVVRGDSAAYFCASSPPTLADTQYFGPGTRLTVL.

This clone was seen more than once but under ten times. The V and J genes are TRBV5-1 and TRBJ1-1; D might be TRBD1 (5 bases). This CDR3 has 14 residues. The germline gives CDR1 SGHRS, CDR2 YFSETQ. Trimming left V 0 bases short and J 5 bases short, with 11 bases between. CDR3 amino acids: CASSLAGEDTEAFF. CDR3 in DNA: TGCGCCAGCAGCTTGGCGGGGGAAGATACTGAAGCTTTCTTT.

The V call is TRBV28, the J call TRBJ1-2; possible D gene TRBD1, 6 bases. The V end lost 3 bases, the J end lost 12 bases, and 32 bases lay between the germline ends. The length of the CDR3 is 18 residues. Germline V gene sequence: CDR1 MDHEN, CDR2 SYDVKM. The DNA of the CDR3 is TGTGCCAGCAGTTTCCCCGGGCGGAATGGGGGGCGGACTATGGCTAACACCTTC. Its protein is CASSFPGRNGGRTMANTF.

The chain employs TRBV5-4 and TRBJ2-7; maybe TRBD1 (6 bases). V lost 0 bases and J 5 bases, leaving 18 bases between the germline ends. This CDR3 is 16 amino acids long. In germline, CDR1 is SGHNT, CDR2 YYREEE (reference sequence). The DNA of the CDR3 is TGTGCCAGCAGCTTGGGGGGCAGGGGCAGTAGCCACGAGCAGTACTTC. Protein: CASSLGGRGSSHEQYF.

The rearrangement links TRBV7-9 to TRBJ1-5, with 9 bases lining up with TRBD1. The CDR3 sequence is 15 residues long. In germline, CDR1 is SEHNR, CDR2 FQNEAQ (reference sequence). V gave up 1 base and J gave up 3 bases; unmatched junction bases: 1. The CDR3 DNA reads TGTGCCAGCAGCTTAGGGGACAGGGACAATCAGCCCCAGCATTTT. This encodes CASSLGDRDNQPQHF.

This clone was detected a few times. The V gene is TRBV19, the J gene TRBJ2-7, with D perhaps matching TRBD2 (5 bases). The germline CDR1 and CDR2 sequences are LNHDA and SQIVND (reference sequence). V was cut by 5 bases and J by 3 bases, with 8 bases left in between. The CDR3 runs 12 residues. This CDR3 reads CASSVEGYEQYF. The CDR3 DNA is TGTGCCAGTAGTGTCGAGGGCTACGAGCAGTACTTC.

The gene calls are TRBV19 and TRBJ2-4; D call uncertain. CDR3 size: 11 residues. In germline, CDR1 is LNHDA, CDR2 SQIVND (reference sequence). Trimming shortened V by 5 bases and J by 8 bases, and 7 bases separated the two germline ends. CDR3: CASSGGDIQYF. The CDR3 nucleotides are TGTGCCAGTAGTGGCGGAGACATTCAGTACTTC.

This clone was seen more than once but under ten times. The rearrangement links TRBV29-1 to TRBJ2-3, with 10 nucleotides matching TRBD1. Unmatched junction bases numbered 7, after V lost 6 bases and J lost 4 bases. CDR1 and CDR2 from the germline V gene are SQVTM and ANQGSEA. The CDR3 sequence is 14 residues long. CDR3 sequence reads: CSVPGTGVSDTQYF. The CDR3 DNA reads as TGCAGCGTCCCCGGGACAGGGGTATCAGATACGCAGTATTTT.